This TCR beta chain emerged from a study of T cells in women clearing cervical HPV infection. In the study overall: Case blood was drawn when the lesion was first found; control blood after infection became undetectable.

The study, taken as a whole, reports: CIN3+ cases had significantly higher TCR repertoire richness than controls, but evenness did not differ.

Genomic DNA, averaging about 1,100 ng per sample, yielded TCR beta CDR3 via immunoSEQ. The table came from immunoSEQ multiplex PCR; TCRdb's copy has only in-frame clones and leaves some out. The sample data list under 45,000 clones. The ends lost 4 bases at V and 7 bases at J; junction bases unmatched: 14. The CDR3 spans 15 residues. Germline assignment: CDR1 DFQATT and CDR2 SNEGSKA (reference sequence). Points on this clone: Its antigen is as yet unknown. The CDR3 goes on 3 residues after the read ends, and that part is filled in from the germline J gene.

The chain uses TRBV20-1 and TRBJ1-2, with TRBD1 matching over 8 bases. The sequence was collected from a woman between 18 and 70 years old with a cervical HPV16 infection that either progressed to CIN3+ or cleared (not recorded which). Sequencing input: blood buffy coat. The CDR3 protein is CSATQPDRAISGYTF. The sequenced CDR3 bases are TGCAGTGCTACGCAACCGGACAGGGCTATCTCTGGC.